This T cell receptor beta chain was sequenced during a study of early T cells in non-severe SARS-CoV-2 infection. Study summary: The chains were unpaired, and the sequenced material was bulk RNA from unsorted whole blood. Study-wide points: Anti-spike CD8 specificities were favored by VDJdb matching, whose results missed private and CD4 specificities.

V was cut by 4 bases and J by 1 base, with 7 bases left in between. Germline V gene lookup returns CDR1 SQVTM and CDR2 ANQGSEA. CDR3 length equals 12 residues. Individual cDNA molecules carried attached unique molecular identifiers. TCRdb reanalysed the 5' RACE reads using MiXCR and keeps one entry per CDR3 protein. Seen here are about 64,000 distinct CDR3 sequences, 10% to 12% observed once, and the top ten hold 2.9%. With regard to this clonotype: What it recognizes is unknown.

The J gene is TRBJ1-2, the V gene TRBV29-1, with TRBD1 as a possible D gene (5 bases). Sequenced material: whole blood, taken at baseline. This TCR came from an adult who was a healthcare worker with PCR-confirmed SARS-CoV-2 infection or an uninfected control (not recorded which). CDR3 sequence reads: CSVGDSNYGYTF. The DNA for the CDR3 is TGCAGCGTTGGCGACAGTAACTATGGCTACACCTTC.